This TCR beta chain was obtained from a study of T-cell memory formation after mild COVID-19. Constant-segment-primed 5'RACE gave TCR alpha and TCR beta cDNA libraries with sample barcodes and UMIs. TCRdb recomputed calls from the 5' RACE reads with MiXCR, one row per CDR3 protein. This sample yields approximately 210,000 distinct CDR3 sequences, of which about 10% are seen a single time; approximately 2.8% belongs to the top ten. A note on this clonotype: No antigen is known for it.

Study-wide results and caveats: There were some responding clones in pre-infection memory, which suggested that cross-reactive memory had joined. There was a balanced CD4/CD8 profile in clones contracting day 15 to 85, and later expanders leaned CD4+. Unconfirmed was the SARS-CoV-2 specificity of second-wave clones that peaked on day 37.

The CDR3 runs to 15 residues. Per the germline V gene, CDR1 is KGHDR and CDR2 is SFDVKD. V was trimmed by 2 bases and J by 3 bases, leaving 10 bases between them. The chain carries TRBV24-1 and TRBJ1-5, with D uncertain. This clonotype was obtained from a young man who had mild COVID-19 (a few samples of this study predate the infection). Cell type and time point are not known. The sample consisted of PBMCs or a T cell subset sorted from them (not recorded which). The CDR3: CATSDSRQTNQPQHF. The DNA of the CDR3 is TGTGCCACCAGTGATTCGCGACAAACCAATCAGCCCCAGCATTTT.